The 29 T cell receptor beta chains reported below all come from one sample, sequenced in a study of post-analysis software for immune sequencing data. TCR beta cDNA libraries included unique molecular identifiers. TCRdb passed the PCR reads through MiXCR, listing each CDR3 protein once. The sample lists more than 500,000 distinct CDR3 sequences; 30% to 40% were seen once. Antigens for these TCRs are unknown. Study findings and constraints: In patients, TRBV5-6, TRBV5-1 and TRBV20-1 belonged to roughly five TRBV segments found more frequently than in controls.

Sample: blood. The receptor set was obtained from a girl aged 2 to 17 with multiple sclerosis.

The chain recombines TRBV3-1 with TRBJ2-1; a possible D gene is TRBD2 (6 bases). Germline V gene data show CDR1 as LGHDT and CDR2 as YNNKEL (reference sequence). The CDR3 totals 15 residues. V was shortened by 8 bases and J by 6 bases, with 20 bases between the two germline ends. The CDR3 bases are TGTGCCAGCTCGGGGGACTCCGGACGCGGCAATGAGCAGTTCTTC. Its translation: CASSGDSGRGNEQFF.

The chain is built from TRBV20-1 and TRBJ2-2; D remains unclear. V was pared by 2 bases and J by 3 bases, with 10 bases between. Looked up from germline, CDR1 is DFQATT and CDR2 is SNEGSKA (reference sequence). There are 14 residues in the CDR3. This chain's CDR3 is CSARSYPHTGELFF. CDR3 nucleotides: TGCAGTGCTAGATCGTACCCCCACACCGGGGAGCTGTTTTTT.

The gene calls are TRBV11-2 and TRBJ2-4, with a weak D call TRBD1 (6 bases). The length of the CDR3 is 10 residues. CDR1 is SGHAT and CDR2 is FQNNGV in the germline V gene. The V gene lost 4 bases and the J gene lost 13 bases, with 8 bases spanning the gap. Here the CDR3 reads CASSWDKQYF. Here the CDR3 DNA reads TGTGCCAGCAGCTGGGACAAGCAGTACTTC. Full variable domain (outside the CDR3, taken from reference TRBV11-2 and TRBJ2-4): EAGVAQSPRYKIIEKRQSVAFWCNPISGHATLYWYQQILGQGPKLLIQFQNNGVVDDSQLPKDRFSAERLKGVDSTLKIQPAKLEDSAVYLCASSWDKQYFGAGTRLSVL.

This clonotype has just a few counts. The V call is TRBV6-6, the J call TRBJ2-1; maybe TRBD2 (7 bases). The germline V and J ends were trimmed by 6 bases and 4 bases, with 16 bases remaining between them. The CDR3 runs to 15 residues. The germline V gene encodes CDR1 MNHNY and CDR2 SVGAGI (reference sequence). The CDR3, as DNA: TGTGCCAGCAGCGCCTCGCGGGGGCTTTACAATGAGCAGTTCTTC. Translated, it gives CASSASRGLYNEQFF.

This chain links TRBV4-1 with TRBJ2-1; 7 nucleotides match TRBD1. V was clipped by 1 base and J by 8 bases; unmatched bases: 8. The CDR3 has 15 amino acids. The germline V gene has CDR1 MGHRA and CDR2 YSYEKL. CDR3 in amino acids: CASSQGQGVGDEQFF. In nucleotides, the CDR3 is TGCGCCAGCAGCCAAGGTCAGGGGGTCGGAGATGAGCAGTTCTTC.

As to this clonotype: A junction end diverges from the germline sequence, so it may reflect a read error. The chain joins TRBV4-1 to TRBJ2-1; TRBD2 agrees at 9 bases. Germline V lookup: CDR1 MGHRA, CDR2 YSYEKL. The CDR3 covers 16 residues. CDR3 region: CASSQVSGGSYNEQCF. Written as DNA, the CDR3 is TGCGCCAGCAGCCAGGTTAGCGGGGGTTCCTACAATGAGCAGTGCTTC.

This clonotype was seen only a few times. The chain employs TRBV20-1 and TRBJ2-3, with no clear D. The CDR3 totals 13 residues. Germline CDR1 reads DFQATT; CDR2 reads SNEGSKA (reference sequence). V lost 2 bases to trimming and J lost 2 bases, with 8 bases between them. The CDR3 coding sequence is TGCAGTGCTAGAAGACATGTCACAGATACGCAGTATTTT. As protein: CSARRHVTDTQYF.

Only a few counts were recorded for this clonotype. In DNA, the CDR3 is TGTGCCACCAGTGACCGACAGGCCCGTGAAGCTTTCTTT. Protein sequence: CATSDRQAREAFF. J is TRBJ1-1 and V is TRBV24-1; D might be TRBD1 (6 bases). The germline V gene encodes CDR1 KGHDR and CDR2 SFDVKD. The CDR3 sequence is 13 residues long. The germline V and J ends were trimmed by 4 bases and 7 bases, with 12 bases remaining between them.

This chain connects TRBV20-1 to TRBJ1-6; a weak D match, TRBD1 (5 bases). This CDR3 is built from 15 residues. V lost 0 bases and J lost 6, with 12 bases in between. The germline V gene has CDR1 DFQATT and CDR2 SNEGSKA (reference sequence). CDR3 sequence (DNA): TGCAGTGCTAGAGATGTAGGGGTCCCTAATTCACCCCTCCACTTT. The encoded protein is CSARDVGVPNSPLHF.

The chain combines TRBV6-5 with TRBJ2-7, with D perhaps being TRBD1 or TRBD2 (5 bases each). This CDR3 has 18 amino acids. Germline CDR1 and CDR2: MNHEY and SVGAGI. V was clipped by 2 bases and J by 0 bases, with 20 bases between them. CDR3 amino acids: CASSYTGLRDACSYEQYF. The DNA for the CDR3 is TGTGCCAGCAGTTACACCGGTTTGAGGGACGCCTGCTCCTACGAGCAGTACTTC.

The chain links TRBV6-5 to TRBJ1-6; 8 bases match TRBD1. Trimming took 9 bases from V and 7 from J; bases not matched to a gene: 8. The CDR3 is made up of 14 amino acids. CDR1 and CDR2 from the germline V gene are MNHEY and SVGAGI. This CDR3 reads CASSRTGKNSPLHF. CDR3 in DNA: TGTGCCAGTTCCCGGACAGGGAAGAATTCACCCCTCCACTTT.

The chain is built from TRBV20-1 and TRBJ1-2; D is possibly TRBD1 (5 bases). This CDR3 contains 15 residues. The V gene's germline CDR1 is DFQATT and CDR2 SNEGSKA (reference sequence). The ends were cut back, 2 bases at V and 0 bases at J, with 13 bases in the middle. CDR3 nucleotides: TGCAGTGCTAGACCCTGGGACGGATCTAACTATGGCTACACCTTC. This gives the protein CSARPWDGSNYGYTF.

This clonotype was seen repeatedly, ten times or more. This chain uses TRBV2 with TRBJ2-5; no definite D call. The CDR3 is 14 residues long. Germline V CDR1 and CDR2: SNHLY, FYNNEI. V was trimmed by 1 base and J by 0 bases, leaving 6 bases between them. Here the CDR3 reads CASSEGSHQETQYF. The DNA of the CDR3 is TGTGCCAGCAGTGAAGGTTCCCACCAAGAGACCCAGTACTTC.

This clonotype has just a few counts. This chain connects TRBV7-8 to TRBJ2-3, with 13 bases that match TRBD2. V was clipped by 5 bases and J by 6 bases; unmatched bases: 8. Looked up from germline, CDR1 is SGHVS and CDR2 is FQNEAQ. The CDR3 runs to 16 residues. The CDR3 bases are TGTGCCAGCAGCCGGCCGGGACTAGCGGGATCCGATACGCAGTATTTT. Its translation is CASSRPGLAGSDTQYF.

This chain links TRBV7-9 with TRBJ2-3; 7 bases align to TRBD1. CDR1 and CDR2 (germline): SEHNR, FQNEAQ (reference sequence). The CDR3 spans 15 residues. V shed 2 bases, J shed 0 bases, and the junction held 2 bases outside the gene matches. For the CDR3, the DNA is TGTGCCAGCAGCTTACGGGACAGTAGCACAGATACGCAGTATTTT. Its translation: CASSLRDSSTDTQYF.

This clonotype was detected a few times. This chain joins TRBV5-5 and TRBJ1-5; D call uncertain. Germline loops: CDR1 SGHKS, CDR2 YYEKEE (reference sequence). The length of the CDR3 is 13 residues. With 1 base removed from V and 6 bases from J, the gap between germline ends came to 8 bases. CDR3 nucleotide sequence: TGTGCCAGCAGCTTGTATGAGATTCAGCCCCAGCATTTT. Protein sequence: CASSLYEIQPQHF. Combining the CDR3 with reference TRBV5-5 and TRBJ1-5 gives the whole variable domain DAGVTQSPTHLIKTRGQQVTLRCSPISGHKSVSWYQQVLGQGPQFIFQYYEKEERGRGNFPDRFSARQFPNYSSELNVNALLLGDSALYLCASSLYEIQPQHFGDGTRLSIL.

The CDR3 region has the DNA TGTGCCAGCTCACTCGGACAGGGGGAGTACGAGCAGTACTTC. It specifies CASSLGQGEYEQYF. V usage is TRBV18 and J usage is TRBJ2-7; 10 nucleotides agree with TRBD1. CDR3 size: 14 residues. In germline, CDR1 is KGHSH, CDR2 LQKENI. The J segment lost 4 bases and the V segment lost 4 bases, leaving 4 bases of the junction unmatched.

This clonotype has more than one count but fewer than ten. The V and J genes are TRBV4-1 and TRBJ2-7; D uncertain. Germline lookup yields CDR1 MGHRA and CDR2 YSYEKL. This CDR3 has 14 amino acids. The germline V and J ends were trimmed by 4 bases and 3 bases, with 13 bases remaining between them. The CDR3 nucleotides are TGCGCCAGCAGCCTAGCCCACGGTCACTACGAGCAGTACTTC. Encoded protein: CASSLAHGHYEQYF.

The table lists this clonotype with a few counts. Germline and junction disagree at one end, which may indicate a read error. This chain joins TRBV13 and TRBJ2-5; 9 bases align to TRBD2. Germline assignment: CDR1 PRHDT and CDR2 FYEKMQ (reference sequence). CDR3 size: 15 residues. The CDR3 loop is CASSLAGDRQETQYF. The CDR3 nucleotides read TGTGCCAGCAGTTTAGCGGGGGATAGACAAGAGACCCAGTACTTC.

V is TRBV5-1 and J is TRBJ2-5, with TRBD2 identical over 8 bases. Germline V CDR1 and CDR2: SGHRS, YFSETQ. The CDR3 is made up of 15 amino acids. Germline trimming cut 0 bases from V and 5 bases from J; bases unmatched to any gene: 6. CDR3 coding DNA: TGCGCCAGCAGCTTGGCCGGGGGGGCCTCGGAGACCCAGTACTTC. Protein: CASSLAGGASETQYF.

The chain is built from TRBV20-1 and TRBJ1-5; D gene unclear. V shed 5 bases and J shed 1 base, with 12 bases lying between them. The germline gives CDR1 DFQATT, CDR2 SNEGSKA (reference sequence). CDR3 size: 14 residues. CDR3 in DNA: TGCAGTGCTGTACAACAAAGAAGCAATCAGCCCCAGCATTTT. Translated: CSAVQQRSNQPQHF.

The genes are TRBV5-1 and TRBJ2-3, with TRBD1 matching over 10 bases. This CDR3 region has 16 residues. The germline CDR1 and CDR2 sequences are SGHRS and YFSETQ. The junction had 5 bases not matched to a gene; V was cut back by 0 bases and J by 4 bases. This CDR3 reads CASSLVGDRGPDTQYF. DNA of the CDR3: TGCGCCAGCAGCTTGGTTGGGGACAGGGGCCCAGATACGCAGTATTTT. The variable domain in full, completed from reference TRBV5-1 and TRBJ2-3, reads KAGVTQTPRYLIKTRGQQVTLSCSPISGHRSVSWYQQTPGQGLQFLFEYFSETQRNKGNFPGRFSGRQFSNSRSEMNVSTLELGDSALYLCASSLVGDRGPDTQYFGPGTRLTVL.

This clonotype was seen only a few times. The chain has TRBV20-1 and TRBJ2-3; maybe TRBD2 (5 bases). Deletions cut 1 base from V and 1 base from J, with 9 bases between. The CDR3 extends over 14 amino acids. Germline V lookup: CDR1 DFQATT, CDR2 SNEGSKA (reference sequence). Here the CDR3 reads CSARANGGTDTQYF. CDR3 bases: TGCAGTGCTAGAGCGAACGGGGGCACAGATACGCAGTATTTT.

This clonotype was observed a handful of times. This chain connects TRBV24-1 to TRBJ1-5; D is perhaps TRBD1 (6 bases). CDR3 length: 15 amino acids. V gave up 6 bases and J gave up 2 bases, with 13 bases separating them. Germline V gene data show CDR1 as KGHDR and CDR2 as SFDVKD. The chain's CDR3 is CATSQTGAGNQPQHF. The CDR3 DNA follows: TGTGCCACCAGTCAGACGGGGGCCGGCAATCAGCCCCAGCATTTT.

V usage is TRBV20-1 and J usage is TRBJ2-3; 7 bases fit TRBD2. The CDR3 totals 13 residues. The V gene's germline CDR1 is DFQATT and CDR2 SNEGSKA (reference sequence). V lost 7 bases and J lost 4; bases outside the gene matches: 8. The DNA of the CDR3 is TGCAGTGGGGGAGGGGATGACGCAGATACGCAGTATTTT. Translation: CSGGGDDADTQYF.

The rearrangement joins TRBV20-1 to TRBJ2-5, with 7 bases identical to TRBD2. V shed 8 bases and J 5 bases; nucleotides not matched to a gene: 8. This CDR3 contains 12 residues. The V gene's germline CDR1 is DFQATT and CDR2 SNEGSKA (reference sequence). In DNA, the CDR3 is TGCAGTCTTCTGGGGGAGGGGGAGACCCAGTACTTC. Protein product: CSLLGEGETQYF.

V is TRBV20-1 and J is TRBJ2-7; maybe TRBD2 (6 bases). Between the trimmed V and J ends, which lost 8 bases and 0 bases, there was a span of 14 bases. Germline values: CDR1 DFQATT, CDR2 SNEGSKA (reference sequence). This CDR3 has 13 residues. The CDR3 DNA reads TGCAGTCACCGGCGGGGAAACTCCTACGAGCAGTACTTC. Its protein is CSHRRGNSYEQYF.

The chain combines TRBV7-6 with TRBJ2-6; unclear D gene. The CDR3 runs 16 residues. CDR1 SGHVS and CDR2 FNYEAQ come from the germline V gene. Trimming shortened V by 5 bases and J by 0 bases, and 11 bases separated the two germline ends. The CDR3 reads CASSPNVDSGANVLTF. The CDR3 nucleotides read TGTGCCAGCAGCCCGAACGTAGACTCTGGGGCCAACGTCCTGACTTTC.

The chain employs TRBV5-1 and TRBJ2-1; 10 bases are shared with TRBD1. Per germline, CDR1 SGHRS and CDR2 YFSETQ. The CDR3 spans 14 residues. V shed 5 bases and J 8 bases; nucleotides not matched to a gene: 7. DNA for the CDR3: TGCGCCAGCAGAGAAGACAGGGGGCTGGATGAGCAGTTCTTC. Amino acid sequence: CASREDRGLDEQFF.